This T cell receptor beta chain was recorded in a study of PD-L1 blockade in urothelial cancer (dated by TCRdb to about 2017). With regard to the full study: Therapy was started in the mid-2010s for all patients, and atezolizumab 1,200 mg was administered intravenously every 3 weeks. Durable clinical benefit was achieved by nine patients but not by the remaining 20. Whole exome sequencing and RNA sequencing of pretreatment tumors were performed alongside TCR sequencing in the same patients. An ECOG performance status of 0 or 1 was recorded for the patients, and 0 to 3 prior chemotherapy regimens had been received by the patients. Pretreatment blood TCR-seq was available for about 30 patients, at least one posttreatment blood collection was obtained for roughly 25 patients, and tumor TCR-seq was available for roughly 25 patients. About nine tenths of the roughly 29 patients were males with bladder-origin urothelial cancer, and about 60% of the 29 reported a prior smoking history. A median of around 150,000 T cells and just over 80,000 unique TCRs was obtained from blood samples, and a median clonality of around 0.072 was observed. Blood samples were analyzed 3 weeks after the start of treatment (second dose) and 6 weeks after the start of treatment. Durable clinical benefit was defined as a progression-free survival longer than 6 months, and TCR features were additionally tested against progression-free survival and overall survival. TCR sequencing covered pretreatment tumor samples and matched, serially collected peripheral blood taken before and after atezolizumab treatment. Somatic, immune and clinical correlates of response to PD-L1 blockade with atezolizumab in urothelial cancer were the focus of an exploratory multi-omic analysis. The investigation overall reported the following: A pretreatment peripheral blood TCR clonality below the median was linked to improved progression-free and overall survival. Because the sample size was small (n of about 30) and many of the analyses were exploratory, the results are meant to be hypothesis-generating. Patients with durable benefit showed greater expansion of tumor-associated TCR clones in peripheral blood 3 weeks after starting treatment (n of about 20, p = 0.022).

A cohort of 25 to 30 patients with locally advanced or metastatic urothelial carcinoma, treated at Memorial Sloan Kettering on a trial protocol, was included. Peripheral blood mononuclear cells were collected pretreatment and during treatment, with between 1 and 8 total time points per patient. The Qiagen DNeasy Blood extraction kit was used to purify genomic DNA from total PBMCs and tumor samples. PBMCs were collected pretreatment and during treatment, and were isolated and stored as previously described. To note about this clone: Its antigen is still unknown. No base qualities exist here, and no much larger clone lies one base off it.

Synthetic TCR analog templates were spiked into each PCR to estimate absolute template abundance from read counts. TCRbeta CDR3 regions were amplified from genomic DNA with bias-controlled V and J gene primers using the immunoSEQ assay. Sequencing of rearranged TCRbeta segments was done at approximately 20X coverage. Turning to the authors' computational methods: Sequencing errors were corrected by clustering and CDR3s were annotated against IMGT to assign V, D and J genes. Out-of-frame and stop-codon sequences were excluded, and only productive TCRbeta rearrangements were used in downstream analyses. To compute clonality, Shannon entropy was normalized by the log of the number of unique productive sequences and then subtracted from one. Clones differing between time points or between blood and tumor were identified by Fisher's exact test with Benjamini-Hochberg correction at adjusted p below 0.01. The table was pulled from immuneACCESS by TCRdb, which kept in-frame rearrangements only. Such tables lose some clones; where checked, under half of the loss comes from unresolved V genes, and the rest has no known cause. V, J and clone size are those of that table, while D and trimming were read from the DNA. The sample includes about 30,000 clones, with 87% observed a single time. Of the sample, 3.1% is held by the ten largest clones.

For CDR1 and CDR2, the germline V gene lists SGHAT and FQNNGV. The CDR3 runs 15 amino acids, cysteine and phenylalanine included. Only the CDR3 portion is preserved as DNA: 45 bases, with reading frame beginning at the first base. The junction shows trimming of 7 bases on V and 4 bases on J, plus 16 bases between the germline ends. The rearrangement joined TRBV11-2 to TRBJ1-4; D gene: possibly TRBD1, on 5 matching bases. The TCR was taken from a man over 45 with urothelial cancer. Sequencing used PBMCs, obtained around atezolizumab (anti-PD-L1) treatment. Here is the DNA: TGTGCCAGCAACAGACGGGGGTTGTATAATGAAAAACTGTTTTTT. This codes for CASNRRGLYNEKLFF.